This TCR beta chain came from a study of OX40 agonist ivuxolimab in advanced cancers. Turning to the study itself: Each dose-escalation patient presented with hepatocellular carcinoma, melanoma, renal cell or head and neck cancer.

Libraries were prepared by immunoSEQ multiplex PCR; TCRdb keeps only in-frame clonotypes and omits some of them. The sample lists tens of thousands of clones; roughly 90% were seen once. On this clone itself: The antigen remains undetermined.

Overall study findings and caveats: Low normalized T-cell clonal expansion was also seen in some nonresponders.

Material: CD4+ or CD8+ T cells sorted from blood, obtained in a trial of the OX40 agonist ivuxolimab. This receptor was taken from an adult with an advanced solid tumor such as melanoma, head and neck, liver or kidney cancer.

For the CDR3, the DNA is TGTGCCAGCAGCTTCGCCGGAGGGGGGTTCACAGATACGCAGTATTTT. It encodes CASSFAGGGFTDTQYF. The rearrangement links TRBV7-6 to TRBJ2-3; D is perhaps TRBD1 or TRBD2 (6 bases each). The CDR3 is 16 amino acids. V lost 3 bases, J lost 2 bases, and 15 bases lay in between. Germline loops: CDR1 SGHVS, CDR2 FNYEAQ.